This T cell receptor beta chain was sequenced during a study of PD-L1 blockade in urothelial cancer. Overall study results and limits: Enhanced expansion of tumor-associated blood clones at 3 weeks characterized durable-benefit patients.

The CDR3 runs 15 residues. The V gene end was trimmed by 5 bases and the J gene end by 2 bases; junction bases not matched to a gene: 8. Germline V CDR1 and CDR2: SGHTA, FQGNSA. The time point: peripheral blood 6 weeks after treatment start. Here immunoSEQ multiplex PCR was the method, and the copy in TCRdb shows in-frame clones only, minus some. The sample yields about 38,000 clones, 86% seen once. Points on this clone: Its antigen is currently unknown.

The receptor's source is a man in his 60s with urothelial cancer. The sequenced sample was PBMCs, obtained around atezolizumab (anti-PD-L1) treatment. The genes are TRBV7-2 and TRBJ2-7; 8 nucleotides agree with TRBD2. The CDR3 is CASSNRWRGAYEQYF. For the CDR3, the DNA is TGTGCCAGCAGCAACAGATGGCGGGGGGCCTACGAGCAGTACTTC.